The next 18 T cell receptor beta chains were all read from a single sample in a study of Graves' ophthalmopathy and Graves' hyperthyroidism. TCR beta CDR3 amplification used RNA transcripts. First-round RT-PCR used HTBI primers; second-round multiplex PCR followed. TCRdb independently ran MiXCR on the multiplex PCR reads; one entry per CDR3 protein. The sample has a few hundred thousand distinct CDR3 sequences; approximately 35% are singletons. Sequenced material: peripheral blood or thyroid tissue (not recorded which). The source is an adult man with Graves' hyperthyroidism.

The chain couples TRBV7-2 to TRBJ2-7, with D possibly TRBD1 on 6 matching bases. Germline V gene lookup returns CDR1 SGHTA and CDR2 FQGNSA. The CDR3 is made up of 15 amino acids. The V end lost 6 bases, the J end lost 5 bases, and 20 bases lay between the germline ends. CDR3 protein: CASRHKTGAPDEQYF. CDR3 bases: TGTGCCAGCAGACATAAGACAGGCGCCCCCGACGAGCAGTACTTC.

This clonotype was detected only a few times. The V gene is TRBV5-1, the J gene TRBJ2-5; D ambiguous. Germline V CDR1 and CDR2: SGHRS, YFSETQ. The V end lost 5 bases, the J end lost 1 base, and 9 bases lay between the germline ends. CDR3 length: 13 residues. The CDR3 here is CASRRTSQETQYF. The CDR3 nucleotides read TGCGCCAGCAGGAGGACCAGCCAAGAGACCCAGTACTTC.

V and J are TRBV29-1 and TRBJ2-7; 8 positions match TRBD1. The CDR3 contains 12 residues. V shed 6 bases and J 6 bases; nucleotides not matched to a gene: 7. From germline, CDR1 is SQVTM and CDR2 ANQGSEA. The CDR3 sequence is CSVAGQGGEQYF. The DNA for the CDR3 is TGCAGCGTGGCTGGACAGGGTGGCGAGCAGTACTTC.

V usage is TRBV7-8 and J usage is TRBJ1-2, with 9 positions matching TRBD1. Germline V lookup: CDR1 SGHVS, CDR2 FQNEAQ. Germline trimming cut 5 bases from V and 1 base from J; bases unmatched to any gene: 5. This CDR3 has 15 residues. The CDR3 region has the DNA TGTGCCAGCAGCGCGGGGACAGGGTTTAACTATGGCTACACCTTC. As protein: CASSAGTGFNYGYTF.

This rearrangement joins TRBV7-9 to TRBJ2-7; D is possibly TRBD2 (5 bases). Germline V lookup: CDR1 SEHNR, CDR2 FQNEAQ (reference sequence). This CDR3 region has 15 residues. The ends were cut back, 3 bases at V and 0 bases at J, with 12 bases in the middle. This chain's CDR3 is CASSLEVPSSYEQYF. The CDR3 coding sequence is TGTGCCAGCAGCTTGGAGGTCCCCAGCTCCTACGAGCAGTACTTC.

This clonotype was detected ten times or more. The chain carries TRBV7-9 and TRBJ2-7; no clear D. V was trimmed by 5 bases and J by 5 bases, leaving 10 bases between them. CDR1 SEHNR and CDR2 FQNEAQ come from the germline V gene (reference sequence). The CDR3 extends over 12 amino acids. The CDR3 is CASSLRPNEQYF. The CDR3 nucleotides are TGTGCCAGCAGCCTGCGCCCCAACGAGCAGTACTTC.

The V and J genes are TRBV5-1 and TRBJ2-3; D is undetermined. With 0 bases removed from V and 10 bases from J, the gap between germline ends came to 12 bases. The CDR3 runs to 13 residues. The V gene's germline CDR1 is SGHRS and CDR2 YFSETQ. For the CDR3, the DNA is TGCGCCAGCAGCTTGGAAGGGCTAGAGGCGCAGTATTTT. Protein: CASSLEGLEAQYF.

In its sample, this clonotype was seen a few times. The V gene is TRBV7-9, the J gene TRBJ1-5, with D unresolved. The ends were cut back, 3 bases at V and 7 bases at J, with 10 bases in the middle. The CDR3 spans 13 residues. Germline V lookup: CDR1 SEHNR, CDR2 FQNEAQ (reference sequence). The CDR3: CASSLEGSQPQHF. The CDR3 DNA reads TGTGCCAGCAGCTTGGAAGGGAGCCAGCCCCAGCATTTT.

This clonotype was found many times. This chain joins TRBV12-3 or TRBV12-4 and TRBJ2-7; D unclear. V lost 6 bases to trimming and J lost 9 bases, with 12 bases between them. This CDR3 region has 11 residues. CDR3 DNA sequence: TGTGCCAGCAGCCTTACAAACGGGCAGTACTTC. This codes for CASSLTNGQYF.

This chain uses TRBV7-7 with TRBJ1-4; D gene ambiguous. The CDR3 loop spans 15 amino acids. Germline values: CDR1 SSHAT, CDR2 FNYEAQ (reference sequence). This CDR3 reads CARDGQAATNEKLFF. The CDR3 nucleotides read TGTGCTAGAGATGGGCAGGCAGCAACTAATGAAAAACTGTTTTTT.

The rearrangement uses TRBV9 and TRBJ2-3, with D unresolved. Germline CDR1 SGDLS, CDR2 YYNGEE. The CDR3 has 15 residues. With 0 bases removed from V and 0 bases from J, the gap between germline ends came to 8 bases. In DNA form, the CDR3 reads TGTGCCAGCAGCGTAGGGGCACCTAGCACAGATACGCAGTATTTT. Protein sequence: CASSVGAPSTDTQYF.

In this sample, this clonotype turned up many times. The V gene is TRBV14, the J gene TRBJ1-2; D is uncertain. CDR1 is SGHDN and CDR2 is FVKESK in the germline V gene. The CDR3 covers 14 residues. With 1 base removed from V and 8 bases from J, the gap between germline ends came to 14 bases. The CDR3, as DNA: TGTGCCAGCAGCCAAGCCCCGGGGAGGTTAGGCTACACCTTC. Residues: CASSQAPGRLGYTF.

The rearrangement links TRBV19 to TRBJ1-5, with D possibly TRBD1 on 5 matching bases. V dropped 5 bases and J dropped 1 base, with 15 bases sitting between them. The CDR3 spans 16 residues. Germline V gene data show CDR1 as LNHDA and CDR2 as SQIVND (reference sequence). CDR3 region: CASSRPGRGSNQPQHF. The DNA of the CDR3 is TGTGCCAGTAGTCGCCCGGGGAGGGGAAGCAATCAGCCCCAGCATTTT.

To note about this clonotype: The junction departs from germline at one end; a sequencing error may be responsible. This chain links TRBV7-9 with TRBJ1-4, with D possibly TRBD1 on 5 matching bases. CDR3 length: 13 amino acids. Looked up from germline, CDR1 is SEHNR and CDR2 is FQNEAQ (reference sequence). This chain's CDR3 is CASSLGGGIGNLF. The CDR3 bases are TGTGCCAGCAGCTTAGGCGGGGGGATCGGCAACCTCTTT. Drawing the rest from reference TRBV7-9 and TRBJ1-4, the complete variable domain is DTGVSQNPRHKITKRGQNVTFRCDPISEHNRLYWYRQTLGQGPEFLTYFQNEAQLEKSRLLSDRFSAERPKGSFSTLEIQRTEQGDSAMYLCASSLGGGIGNLFGSGTQLSVL.

The chain combines TRBV29-1 with TRBJ2-5; 9 bases map to TRBD2. The germline gives CDR1 SQVTM, CDR2 ANQGSEA. CDR3 size: 14 residues. The J segment lost 4 bases and the V segment lost 7 bases, leaving 10 bases of the junction unmatched. The CDR3 region has the DNA TGCAGCGCCCCCCCAGCGGGAGGTAGAGAGACCCAGTACTTC. Its translation is CSAPPAGGRETQYF.

About this clonotype itself: Since a much larger clone is just one base distant, this may be a read error. V is TRBV12-3 or TRBV12-4 and J is TRBJ1-2; 10 nucleotides align to TRBD1. The CDR3 loop spans 12 amino acids. CDR3 residues: CASSQDRGGYAF. The CDR3 region has the DNA TGTGCCAGCAGTCAGGACAGGGGGGGCTACGCCTTC.

This CDR3 reads CASSQEGRSSNEQYF. CDR3 DNA: TGCGCCAGCAGCCAAGAGGGCAGGTCGTCCAACGAGCAGTACTTC. The chain recombines TRBV4-1 with TRBJ2-7; D is unclear. Trimming took off 0 bases at V and 5 bases at J, with 14 bases between the two ends. Germline CDR1 MGHRA, CDR2 YSYEKL. The CDR3 is 15 amino acids.

This chain connects TRBV20-1 to TRBJ1-6, with 9 bases identical to TRBD1. CDR1 is DFQATT and CDR2 is SNEGSKA in the germline V gene (reference sequence). There are 14 residues in the CDR3. The CDR3 is CSSGQGTLNSPLHF. DNA for the CDR3: TGCAGCTCGGGACAGGGAACGTTGAATTCACCCCTCCACTTT.